The text below deals with one TCR beta chain. The sample is drawn from a study of blood T cell repertoires in COVID-19. CDR3 length: 15 amino acids. The V gene's germline CDR1 is SNHLY and CDR2 FYNNEI. V was cut by 2 bases and J by 4 bases, with 11 bases left in between. Libraries were prepared by immunoSEQ multiplex PCR; TCRdb keeps only in-frame clonotypes and omits some of them. The sample holds about 95,000 clones, approximately 91% seen once. The rearrangement uses TRBV2 and TRBJ2-2; the D is unclear. Sequencing used peripheral blood. The receptor was derived from a woman in her 70s with acute or convalescent COVID-19. As DNA, the CDR3 is TGTGCCAGCAGTGAAAGTCGGTTGAGCACCGGGGAGCTGTTTTTT. This encodes CASSESRLSTGELFF.